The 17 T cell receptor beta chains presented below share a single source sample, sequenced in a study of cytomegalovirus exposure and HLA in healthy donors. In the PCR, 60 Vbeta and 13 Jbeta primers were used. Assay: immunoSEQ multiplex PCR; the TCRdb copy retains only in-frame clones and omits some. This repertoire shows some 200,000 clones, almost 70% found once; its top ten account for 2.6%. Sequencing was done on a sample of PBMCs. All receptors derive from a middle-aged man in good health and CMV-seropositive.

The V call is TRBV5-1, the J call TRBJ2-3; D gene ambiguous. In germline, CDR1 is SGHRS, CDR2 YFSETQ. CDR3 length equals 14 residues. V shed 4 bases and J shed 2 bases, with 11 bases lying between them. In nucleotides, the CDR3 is TGCGCCAGCAGCGTGCTCAGATTCACAGATACGCAGTATTTT. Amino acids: CASSVLRFTDTQYF.

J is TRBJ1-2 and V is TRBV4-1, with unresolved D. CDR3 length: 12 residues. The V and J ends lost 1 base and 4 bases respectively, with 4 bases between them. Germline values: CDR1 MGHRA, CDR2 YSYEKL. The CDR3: CASSQGLYGYTF. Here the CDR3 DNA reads TGCGCCAGCAGCCAAGGGCTCTATGGCTACACCTTC.

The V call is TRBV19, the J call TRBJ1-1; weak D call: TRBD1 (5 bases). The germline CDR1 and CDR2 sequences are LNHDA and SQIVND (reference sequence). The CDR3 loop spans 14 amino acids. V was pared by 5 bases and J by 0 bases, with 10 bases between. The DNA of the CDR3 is TGTGCCAGTAGTCCTCTGGGGCTGAACACTGAAGCTTTCTTT. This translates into CASSPLGLNTEAFF.

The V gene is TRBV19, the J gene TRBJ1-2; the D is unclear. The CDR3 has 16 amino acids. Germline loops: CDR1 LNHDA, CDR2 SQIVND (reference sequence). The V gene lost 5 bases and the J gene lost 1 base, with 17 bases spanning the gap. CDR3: CASSPPGSRLNYGYTF. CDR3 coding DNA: TGTGCCAGTAGTCCCCCCGGGTCGAGGCTTAACTATGGCTACACCTTC.

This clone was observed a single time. The CDR3 DNA follows: TGTGCCAGCAGCTCCGCTCAGCGGGGGGGCCCAGATACGCAGTATTTT. It translates to CASSSAQRGGPDTQYF. The V and J genes are TRBV5-8 and TRBJ2-3; 10 positions agree with TRBD2. Trimming took 3 bases from V and 4 from J; bases not matched to a gene: 8. Looked up from germline, CDR1 is SGHTS and CDR2 is YDEGEE. The CDR3 extends over 16 amino acids.

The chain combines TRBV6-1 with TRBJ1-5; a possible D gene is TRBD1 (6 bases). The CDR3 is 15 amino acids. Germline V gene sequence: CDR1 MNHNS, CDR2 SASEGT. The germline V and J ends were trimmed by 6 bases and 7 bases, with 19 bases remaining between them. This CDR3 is CASSLSAGARQPQHF. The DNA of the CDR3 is TGTGCCAGCAGCCTCTCAGCGGGGGCTAGGCAGCCCCAGCATTTT.

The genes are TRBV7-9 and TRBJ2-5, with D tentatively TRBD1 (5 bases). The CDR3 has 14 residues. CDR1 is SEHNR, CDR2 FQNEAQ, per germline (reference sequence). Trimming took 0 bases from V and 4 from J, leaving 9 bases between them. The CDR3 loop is CASSLAPRVETQYF. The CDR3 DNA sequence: TGTGCCAGCAGCTTAGCGCCCAGGGTAGAGACCCAGTACTTC.

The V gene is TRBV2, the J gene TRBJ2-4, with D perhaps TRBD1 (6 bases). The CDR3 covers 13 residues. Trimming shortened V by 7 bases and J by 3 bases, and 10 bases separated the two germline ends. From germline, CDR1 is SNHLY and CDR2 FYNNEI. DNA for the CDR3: TGTGCCAGCACAGGGGCGGACAAAAACATTCAGTACTTC. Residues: CASTGADKNIQYF. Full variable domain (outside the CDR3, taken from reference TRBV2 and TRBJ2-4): EPEVTQTPSHQVTQMGQEVILRCVPISNHLYFYWYRQILGQKVEFLVSFYNNEISEKSEIFDDQFSVERPDGSNFTLKIRSTKLEDSAMYFCASTGADKNIQYFGAGTRLSVL.

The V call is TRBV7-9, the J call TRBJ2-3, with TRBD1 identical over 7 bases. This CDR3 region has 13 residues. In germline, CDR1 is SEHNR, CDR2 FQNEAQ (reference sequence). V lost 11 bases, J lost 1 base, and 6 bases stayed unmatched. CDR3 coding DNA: TGTGCCGTGAAGGGGGCGGGCACAGATACGCAGTATTTT. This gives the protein CAVKGAGTDTQYF. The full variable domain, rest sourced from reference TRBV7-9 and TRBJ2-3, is DTGVSQNPRHKITKRGQNVTFRCDPISEHNRLYWYRQTLGQGPEFLTYFQNEAQLEKSRLLSDRFSAERPKGSFSTLEIQRTEQGDSAMYLCAVKGAGTDTQYFGPGTRLTVL.

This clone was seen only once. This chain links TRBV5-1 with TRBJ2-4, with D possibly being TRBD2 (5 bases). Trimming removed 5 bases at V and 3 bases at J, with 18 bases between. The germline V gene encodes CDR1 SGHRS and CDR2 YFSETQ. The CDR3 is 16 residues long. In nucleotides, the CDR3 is TGCGCCAGCAGTCCGGAGGTGTCCAACGGCAAAAACATTCAGTACTTC. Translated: CASSPEVSNGKNIQYF.

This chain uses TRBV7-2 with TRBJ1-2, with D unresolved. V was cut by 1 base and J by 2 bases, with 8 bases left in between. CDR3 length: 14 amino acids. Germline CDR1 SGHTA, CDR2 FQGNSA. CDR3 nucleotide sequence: TGTGCCAGCAGCTTAGGAACAGTGAACTATGGCTACACCTTC. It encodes CASSLGTVNYGYTF.

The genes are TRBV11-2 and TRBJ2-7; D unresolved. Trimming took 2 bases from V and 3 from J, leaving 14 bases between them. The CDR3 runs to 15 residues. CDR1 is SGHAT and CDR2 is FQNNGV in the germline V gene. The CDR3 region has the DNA TGTGCCAGCAGCTTATCGGGTTCGCCAATCTACGAGCAGTACTTC. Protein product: CASSLSGSPIYEQYF. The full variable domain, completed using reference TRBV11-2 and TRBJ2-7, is EAGVAQSPRYKIIEKRQSVAFWCNPISGHATLYWYQQILGQGPKLLIQFQNNGVVDDSQLPKDRFSAERLKGVDSTLKIQPAKLEDSAVYLCASSLSGSPIYEQYFGPGTRLTVT.

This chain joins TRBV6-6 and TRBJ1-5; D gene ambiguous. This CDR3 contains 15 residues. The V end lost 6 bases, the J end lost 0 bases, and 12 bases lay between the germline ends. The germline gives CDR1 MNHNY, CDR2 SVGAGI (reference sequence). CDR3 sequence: CASSRGENSNQPQHF. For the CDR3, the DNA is TGTGCCAGCAGCCGGGGAGAGAATAGCAATCAGCCCCAGCATTTT.

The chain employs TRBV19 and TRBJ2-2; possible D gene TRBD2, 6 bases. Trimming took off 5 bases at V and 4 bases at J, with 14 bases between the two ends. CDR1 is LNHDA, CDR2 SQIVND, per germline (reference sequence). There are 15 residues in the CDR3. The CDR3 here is CASSVGGVGTGELFF. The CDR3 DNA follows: TGTGCCAGTAGTGTGGGCGGGGTCGGCACCGGGGAGCTGTTTTTT.

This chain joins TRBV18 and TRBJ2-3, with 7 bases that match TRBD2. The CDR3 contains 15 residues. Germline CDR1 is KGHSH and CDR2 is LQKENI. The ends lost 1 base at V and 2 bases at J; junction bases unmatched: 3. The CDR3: CASSPQGGNTDTQYF. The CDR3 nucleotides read TGTGCCAGCTCACCACAGGGAGGGAACACAGATACGCAGTATTTT.

CDR3 DNA sequence: TGCGCCAGCAGCTTGTCTGGGACAGGGCTCCGAAACACTGAAGCTTTCTTT. Amino acids: CASSLSGTGLRNTEAFF. The chain has TRBV5-1 and TRBJ1-1, with 9 bases matching TRBD1. The CDR3 runs to 17 residues. From germline, CDR1 is SGHRS and CDR2 YFSETQ. V lost 1 base to trimming and J lost 2 bases; unmatched junction nucleotides: 9.

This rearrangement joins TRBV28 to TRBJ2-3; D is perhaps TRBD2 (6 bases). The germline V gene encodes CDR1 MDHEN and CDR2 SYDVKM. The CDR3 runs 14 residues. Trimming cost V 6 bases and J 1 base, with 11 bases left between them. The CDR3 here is CASRGLSGTDTQYF. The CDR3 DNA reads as TGTGCCAGCAGGGGACTTTCTGGCACAGATACGCAGTATTTT.